The 9 T cell receptor beta chains reported below all come from one sample, sequenced in a study of blood T cell repertoires in COVID-19. Sequencing was performed with immunoSEQ multiplex PCR; in TCRdb, only in-frame clones are kept and a portion is missing. The repertoire holds 55,000 to 65,000 clones, with around 88% as singletons. Sequenced input: peripheral blood. These receptors were taken from a man in his sixties with acute or convalescent COVID-19.

This clone was observed once. The chain links TRBV5-5 to TRBJ2-7, with 7 bases that match TRBD1. From germline, CDR1 is SGHKS and CDR2 YYEKEE (reference sequence). V dropped 4 bases and J dropped 2; count of bases not matched to a gene: 9. The CDR3 consists of 15 residues. The CDR3 DNA sequence: TGTGCCAGCAGCGCACAGGGGTTTAGGGCCTACGAGCAGTACTTC. It is translated as CASSAQGFRAYEQYF.

This sequence joins TRBV13 and TRBJ1-1; D not resolved. This CDR3 contains 14 residues. CDR1 and CDR2 (germline): PRHDT, FYEKMQ (reference sequence). The V gene lost 4 bases and the J gene lost 2 bases, with 11 bases spanning the gap. CDR3 in amino acids: CASSSNSYNTEAFF. The CDR3 coding sequence is TGTGCCAGCAGCTCCAACTCGTATAACACTGAAGCTTTCTTT.

V is TRBV19 and J is TRBJ2-2; 8 bases agree with TRBD2. Germline CDR1 and CDR2: LNHDA and SQIVND (reference sequence). Losses at the gene ends were 7 bases for V and 7 bases for J; bases not matched to a gene: 11. This CDR3 contains 15 residues. The CDR3 nucleotides read TGTGCCAGTATCGCGTCGTGGACTAGCAGCGGGGAGCTGTTTTTT. It codes for CASIASWTSSGELFF.

This clone has just a few counts. J is TRBJ1-5 and V is TRBV6-1, with D perhaps TRBD1 (5 bases). The CDR3 is made up of 15 amino acids. Germline V lookup: CDR1 MNHNS, CDR2 SASEGT. Trimming cost V 0 bases and J 6 bases, with 12 bases left between them. In DNA, the CDR3 is TGTGCCAGCAGTGAAGCGCTGTTCGGGGGTCAGCCCCAGCATTTT. Translated, it gives CASSEALFGGQPQHF.

The V and J genes are TRBV20-1 and TRBJ1-2, with unresolved D. The CDR3 has 11 amino acids. V dropped 7 bases and J dropped 5 bases, with 11 bases sitting between them. The germline CDR1 and CDR2 sequences are DFQATT and SNEGSKA (reference sequence). CDR3: CSVPEGYGYTF. The CDR3 bases are TGCAGTGTCCCTGAGGGTTATGGCTACACCTTC.

The rearrangement joins TRBV14 to TRBJ1-1; no clear D. The CDR3 is 13 amino acids. Trimming pared 6 bases from V and 0 bases from J, leaving 8 bases between. CDR1 SGHDN and CDR2 FVKESK come from the germline V gene. DNA of the CDR3: TGTGCCAGCAGTAAACTTTTGAACACTGAAGCTTTCTTT. It encodes CASSKLLNTEAFF.

The V call is TRBV5-1, the J call TRBJ1-3; TRBD1 matches 7 bases. Trimming took 4 bases from V and 2 from J; bases not matched to a gene: 6. The CDR3 extends over 15 amino acids. Germline V gene data show CDR1 as SGHRS and CDR2 as YFSETQ. The CDR3 loop is CASSPSGGPGNTIYF. CDR3 bases: TGCGCCAGCAGCCCCTCAGGGGGACCTGGAAACACCATATATTTT.

The J gene is TRBJ2-7, the V gene TRBV5-6; 8 nucleotides line up with TRBD1. CDR3 length: 13 amino acids. In germline, CDR1 is SGHDT, CDR2 YYEEEE. With 3 bases clipped from V and 4 bases from J, the junction kept 3 bases outside the gene matches. CDR3 in DNA: TGTGCCAGCAGCTGGGGGACAGGTTACGAGCAGTACTTC. Residues: CASSWGTGYEQYF.

The J gene is TRBJ2-3, the V gene TRBV28; 9 bases align to TRBD1. V was pared by 8 bases and J by 2 bases, with 8 bases of the junction left unmatched. The germline V gene has CDR1 MDHEN and CDR2 SYDVKM. The CDR3 is 15 residues long. The CDR3, as DNA: TGTGCCAGCTGGCGGGACAGGGTTAACACAGATACGCAGTATTTT. Its translation is CASWRDRVNTDTQYF.